This note documents a single TCR beta chain sequence. Its cognate antigen has yet to be identified. No much larger clonotype is one base removed from it; base qualities were not supplied. Healthy HIV-negative adults with no recently reported acute infections or vaccinations were included as donors. Every donor was a Caucasian adult living in Nashville, Tennessee, USA. CD4+ T cells were enriched by magnetic negative selection; naive cells were then positively selected on CD45RA, and the negative fraction formed the memory subset. Blood was obtained by leukapheresis, after which PBMCs were separated by Ficoll-Histopaque density gradient centrifugation and cryopreserved in liquid nitrogen vapor phase. Analytical flow cytometry was used to check the purity and quantity of every magnetically sorted T cell population. Genomic DNA was isolated from each sorted fraction and quantified by UV absorbance on a Nanodrop 2000c.

Using the deep immunoSEQ assay, multiplex PCR amplified TCR CDR3 regions from genomic DNA. For each cell subset, the extracted genomic DNA was distributed evenly across all wells of several immunoSEQ 96-well plates, and each plate served as one replicate. For sorted subsets, each replicate PCR was loaded with around 200 ng genomic DNA, equivalent to 30,000 or so T cell genomes. Purified libraries were measured with a Qubit 3.0 fluorometer, size-checked on a Bioanalyzer 2100, and measured again with the KAPA Library Quantification kit. Every immunoSEQ 96-well plate was sequenced on a dedicated single-read 150-cycle Illumina NextSeq 550 flow cell. The authors' pipeline ran thus. Because the immunoSEQ output held only junctional sequences and lacked quality scores, the filtering could not match the filtering applied to full-length reads. To assign V/J genes and CDR3, sequences were annotated against IMGT germline references using PyIR, a Python wrapper for IgBLAST v1.9. Reads were filtered out if the reads had weak V/J assignments (E-value above 1e-6), no CDR3, stop codons, out-of-frame junctions, or ambiguous translated residues. V3J clonotypes were defined by identical inferred V gene, J gene, and CDR3 amino acid sequence. Percentage overlap between repertoires was computed as shared unique clonotypes divided by the size of the smaller repertoire. Repertoire richness was assessed with RTK rarefaction, the Chao1 estimator, and Recon v2.1 estimates of unobserved clonotypes. For all TCRbeta clonotypes obtained by the gDNA method from a few donors, generation probabilities were computed with OLGA. TCRdb provides this immuneACCESS table in a form limited to in-frame rearrangements. Some clones are lacking; in checked studies, under half of them reflect an unresolved V gene, and why the rest are absent is not known. The V and J calls and clone size are taken from that table; D and trimming were inferred from the DNA. Within this sample are 2 million to 2.5 million clones, with 85% to 95% of them counted one time only. The ten biggest clones cover around 0.4% of the sample.

The data stem from a study of shared clonotypes between healthy human individuals (dated by TCRdb to about 2020). Context from the whole study: A few men and two women, aged 18 to 49 years, made up the cohort. For each donor, three plates each were used for CD4 naive and CD4 memory, two plates were used for CD8 naive, and one plate was used for CD8 memory. Blood TCR repertoires of a handful of healthy adults were deeply sequenced to estimate repertoire size and the extent of clonotype sharing between individuals. To increase sequencing depth and limit assay-specific biases, TCR repertoire library preparation and sequencing were carried out by different laboratories using diverse techniques. Per donor, leukapheresis produced somewhere between about 0.9 and 9 billion PBMCs. General findings and caveats noted by the study authors: Sampling was restricted to blood, and TCR repertoires in tissues likely differ from the TCR repertoires found in blood. About 5% of naive CD4, 3% to 3.5% of naive CD8, roughly 2.4% of memory CD4, and 0.35% to 0.4% of memory CD8 clonotypes were shared across several donors. Based on pairwise subsampling, the degree of clonotype sharing among donors was expected to be affected by sequencing depth. Because the study included only a small number of donors, the genetic and exposure-history diversity represented was limited. Compared with non-shared clonotypes, clonotypes shared by all four sorted-subset donors had higher generation probabilities. Naive subsets generally had larger estimated clonotype richness than memory subsets did. Incomplete sequencing was indicated by rarefaction of sorted-subset datasets, despite the large sequencing depth.

The CDR3 numbers 13 residues from cysteine through phenylalanine. Only the CDR3 DNA is retained, 39 bases long and in frame from the first base. V is clipped by 3 bases and J by 6 bases, and the sequence between their germline boundaries is 8 bases long. Taken from the germline V gene, the CDR1 and CDR2 loops are SGHTA and FQGNSA. Sequencing was done on a sample of naive CD4+ T cells from PBMCs. Taken with the paper, the label for cell subset or site translates to: CD45RA+ positively selected. This sequence was found in a man between 18 and 29 years old in good health. Some clones in this sample may be carry-over from other donors' samples. The chain joins TRBV7-2 to TRBJ2-2, and possibly TRBD1, on 5 matching bases. The CDR3 has the sequence CASSFPTAGELFF. The sequence in DNA is TGTGCCAGCAGCTTCCCGACAGCCGGGGAGCTGTTTTTT.